This T cell receptor beta chain was obtained from a study of shared clonotypes between healthy human individuals. Study-level background: Sampling drew on donors who were a couple of women and a few men aged 18 to 49. General observations from the study: Richness estimates generally favored naive over memory subsets.

To note about this clone: Its antigen is unidentified.

Using immunoSEQ multiplex PCR, the repertoire was profiled, and TCRdb retains in-frame clones only, with some absent. The sample lists about 230,000 clones; just over 65% were seen once. Every one of the donors was a Caucasian adult that lived in Nashville, Tennessee. V trimming: 4 bases; J trimming: 2 bases; junction bases outside the gene matches: 9. Per the germline V gene, CDR1 is SQVTM and CDR2 is ANQGSEA. CDR3 size: 15 residues. This chain uses TRBV29-1 with TRBJ2-3, with TRBD2 matching over 7 bases. Sequencing input: memory CD4+ T cells sorted from blood. Subset described: CD45RA-negative fraction. This sequence originates from a man aged 25 to 45 in good health. CDR3 coding DNA: TGCAGCGTTGTAGAGAGCGGGACCCACACAGATACGCAGTATTTT. It translates to CSVVESGTHTDTQYF.